One T cell receptor (beta chain) is described in this entry. What it binds is not known. The data stem from a study of graft-versus-host responses after intestinal transplantation. Study in general: Anti-thymocyte globulin induction was given to all recipients, followed by tacrolimus and steroids for 3 to 4 years. Study findings and constraints: The authors found GvH clones in recipient marrow, some appearing first in ileum or blood. Some patients had graft-donor T cell macrochimerism. In their allografts, the ratios of graft-versus-host to host-versus-graft T cell clones were high. An association linked early post-transplant HvG declines with peak circulating GvH clone levels.

Profiled with immunoSEQ multiplex PCR; TCRdb holds only in-frame clones, not every one. The sample has about 12,000 clones, 80% to 90% seen once. The CDR3 loop spans 15 amino acids. V lost 4 bases to trimming and J lost 0 bases, with 10 bases between them. In germline, CDR1 is SQVTM, CDR2 ANQGSEA. This sequence was found in a human patient who received an intestinal transplant, so some T cells may come from the graft donor. This chain links TRBV29-1 with TRBJ2-6; D is unresolved. The sample in question was PBMCs, obtained just under 130 days after transplant. The CDR3 DNA is TGCAGCGTTGGGAACACGGTCTCTGGGGCCAACGTCCTGACTTTC. Its translation is CSVGNTVSGANVLTF.